Below, 14 T cell receptor beta chains from the same sample are listed, as sequenced in a study of blood T cell repertoires in COVID-19. Only in-frame clones appear in the TCRdb table, and some are missing; sequencing was by immunoSEQ multiplex PCR. The data show more than 95,000 clones, roughly four fifths seen once. The sample taken for sequencing was peripheral blood. Source of these receptors: a man aged 55 to 70 with acute or convalescent COVID-19.

The chain is built from TRBV5-6 and TRBJ1-5; 8 positions match TRBD1. This CDR3 is 14 amino acids long. Germline V gene sequence: CDR1 SGHDT, CDR2 YYEEEE. Trimming cost V 4 bases and J 2 bases; bases outside gene matches: 2. The CDR3 sequence: CASSQDRGNQPQHF. The DNA for the CDR3 is TGTGCCAGCAGCCAGGACAGGGGCAATCAGCCCCAGCATTTT.

J is TRBJ2-7 and V is TRBV3-1 (or the pseudogene TRBV3-2); D not certain. This CDR3 region has 13 residues. The V gene's germline CDR1 is LGHDT and CDR2 YNNKEL (reference sequence). V was shortened by 2 bases and J by 6 bases, with 11 bases between the two germline ends. The CDR3 DNA reads TGTGCCAGCAGCCAATTTCTATCTGGCGAGCAGTACTTC. The encoded protein is CASSQFLSGEQYF.

The J gene is TRBJ2-1, the V gene TRBV7-2; 10 nucleotides match TRBD2. The CDR3 extends over 16 amino acids. Germline V gene data show CDR1 as SGHTA and CDR2 as FQGNSA. The trim removed 0 bases at V and 3 bases at J, leaving 2 bases unmatched. CDR3 nucleotide sequence: TGTGCCAGCAGCTTAGCGTCTAGCGGGAGCTACAATGAGCAGTTCTTC. Its translation is CASSLASSGSYNEQFF.

The J gene is TRBJ2-3, the V gene TRBV7-3; maybe TRBD1 (5 bases). This CDR3 comprises 13 residues. The V end was cut by 2 bases, the J end by 3 bases, with 6 bases between. Germline V gene sequence: CDR1 SGHTA, CDR2 FQGTGA. The CDR3 loop reads CASSLHRTDTQYF. CDR3 DNA: TGTGCCAGCAGCTTACACAGGACAGATACGCAGTATTTT. Using reference TRBV7-3 and TRBJ2-3 for the parts outside the CDR3, the full variable domain is GAGVSQTPSNKVTEKGKYVELRCDPISGHTALYWYRQSLGQGPEFLIYFQGTGAADDSGLPNDRFFAVRPEGSVSTLKIQRTERGDSAVYLCASSLHRTDTQYFGPGTRLTVL.

On this clone itself: Other DNA sequences in the sample encode the same CDR3. The chain links TRBV24-1 to TRBJ1-2, with D possibly matching TRBD1 (6 bases). CDR3 length: 12 amino acids. The V end lost 4 bases, the J end lost 8 bases, and 10 bases lay between the germline ends. Germline CDR1 reads KGHDR; CDR2 reads SFDVKD. The CDR3 region has the DNA TGTGCCACCAGTGACCACAGGGAGGGCTACACCTTC. Its translation: CATSDHREGYTF.

This rearrangement joins TRBV20-1 to TRBJ1-6, with D possibly being TRBD1 (5 bases). V was pared by 3 bases and J by 2 bases, with 14 bases between. The CDR3 is made up of 16 amino acids. Per the germline V gene, CDR1 is DFQATT and CDR2 is SNEGSKA (reference sequence). The CDR3, as DNA: TGCAGTGCTAGTGGGGGGGATAGGGCCTATAATTCACCCCTCCACTTT. As protein: CSASGGDRAYNSPLHF.

The rearrangement uses TRBV7-9 and TRBJ1-2; D gene unclear. Trimming removed 5 bases at V and 8 bases at J, with 9 bases between. CDR1 SEHNR and CDR2 FQNEAQ come from the germline V gene (reference sequence). This CDR3 has 11 amino acids. CDR3 sequence: CASSGLGGYTF. The DNA of the CDR3 is TGTGCCAGCAGCGGCCTAGGCGGCTACACCTTC.

This clone was recorded many times. The rearrangement links TRBV6-1 to TRBJ2-7, with D perhaps TRBD1 (5 bases). V shed 2 bases and J shed 5 bases, with 16 bases lying between them. CDR3 size: 15 residues. Germline CDR1 is MNHNS and CDR2 is SASEGT. The CDR3 region has the DNA TGTGCCAGCAGTGAAAACGTGCAGGGTTCGCACGAGCAGTACTTC. It codes for CASSENVQGSHEQYF.

The genes are TRBV15 and TRBJ1-1, with D perhaps TRBD1 (6 bases). This CDR3 has 14 amino acids. The V end lost 3 bases, the J end lost 0 bases, and 8 bases lay between the germline ends. Per the germline V gene, CDR1 is LNHNV and CDR2 is YYDKDF (reference sequence). The DNA for the CDR3 is TGTGCCACCAGCAGCAGACAGGTGAACACTGAAGCTTTCTTT. Protein product: CATSSRQVNTEAFF. Using reference TRBV15 and TRBJ1-1 for the parts outside the CDR3, the full variable domain is DAMVIQNPRYQVTQFGKPVTLSCSQTLNHNVMYWYQQKSSQAPKLLFHYYDKDFNNEADTPDNFQSRRPNTSFCFLDIRSPGLGDTAMYLCATSSRQVNTEAFFGQGTRLTVV.

CDR3 loop: CSVAERGTGNTIYF. In DNA form, the CDR3 reads TGCAGCGTTGCGGAGAGAGGGACTGGAAACACCATATATTTT. The chain has TRBV29-1 and TRBJ1-3, with D unclear. The CDR3 contains 14 residues. V lost 4 bases and J 2 bases, leaving 12 bases between the germline ends. Germline lookup yields CDR1 SQVTM and CDR2 ANQGSEA.

V usage is TRBV3-1 (or the pseudogene TRBV3-2) and J usage is TRBJ2-3, with 10 nucleotides matching TRBD2. Germline-derived CDR1 and CDR2 are LGHDT and YNNKEL (reference sequence). The CDR3 has 16 amino acids. With V trimmed by 2 bases and J by 5 bases, 7 bases remained unmatched. The chain's CDR3 is CASSQRAGGPLDTQYF. CDR3 DNA: TGTGCCAGCAGCCAACGAGCGGGGGGGCCTTTAGATACGCAGTATTTT.

Concerning this clone itself: The germline gene is not matched at one end of the junction; a read error may be the cause. The rearrangement uses TRBV18 and TRBJ2-2; D remains unclear. Germline V gene data show CDR1 as KGHSH and CDR2 as LQKENI. This CDR3 contains 16 residues. CDR3 region: CASSPQRRTNTGELFF. The CDR3 bases are TGTGCCAGCTCCCCACAGAGGCGGACGAACACCGGGGAGCTGTTTTTT.

The CDR3 sequence is CASSEQLNQPQHF. The CDR3 DNA is TGCGCCAGCAGTGAACAGCTCAATCAGCCCCAGCATTTT. The chain employs TRBV10-1 and TRBJ1-5; D is ambiguous. The V gene lost 3 bases and the J gene lost 3 bases, with 6 bases spanning the gap. Germline loops: CDR1 WNHNN, CDR2 SYGVQD (reference sequence). This CDR3 has 13 amino acids.

This clone appeared a few times. The rearrangement uses TRBV3-1 (or the pseudogene TRBV3-2) and TRBJ1-1, with D possibly being TRBD1 (5 bases). V lost 0 bases and J 6 bases, leaving 14 bases between the germline ends. The germline CDR1 and CDR2 sequences are LGHDT and YNNKEL (reference sequence). This CDR3 region has 15 residues. In DNA form, the CDR3 reads TGTGCCAGCAGCCAAGATCAATGGGGCCCCCCTGAAGCTTTCTTT. It specifies CASSQDQWGPPEAFF.